Below are 8 T cell receptor beta chains sequenced from a single sample in a study of cytomegalovirus exposure and HLA in healthy donors. Sequencing was performed with immunoSEQ multiplex PCR; in TCRdb, only in-frame clones are kept and a portion is missing. This sample has approximately 150,000 clones; approximately 93% occur once, and the top ten carry roughly 0.7%. Material for sequencing was PBMCs. The receptors were gathered from a man between 18 and 29 years old in good health and CMV-seronegative.

The chain uses TRBV29-1 and TRBJ1-2, with D hard to call. Germline V gives CDR1 SQVTM, CDR2 ANQGSEA. This CDR3 is built from 15 residues. The V gene lost 3 bases and the J gene lost 0 bases, with 14 bases spanning the gap. The CDR3 loop is CSVDHGRLANYGYTF. CDR3 DNA sequence: TGCAGCGTTGACCACGGCAGGTTGGCTAACTATGGCTACACCTTC.

This chain connects TRBV9 to TRBJ2-2; no clear D. The V gene lost 4 bases and the J gene lost 1 base, with 8 bases spanning the gap. The CDR3 extends over 14 amino acids. CDR1 SGDLS and CDR2 YYNGEE come from the germline V gene. The CDR3 region is CASSPRQNTGELFF. CDR3 DNA: TGTGCCAGCAGCCCTCGACAGAACACCGGGGAGCTGTTTTTT.

The chain links TRBV10-2 to TRBJ1-2; 9 bases map to TRBD1. Per germline, CDR1 WSHSY and CDR2 SAAADI. V trimming: 0 bases; J trimming: 10 bases; junction bases outside the gene matches: 6. The CDR3 sequence is 14 residues long. DNA of the CDR3: TGCGCCAGCAGTGAGTCGAGGGACAGGGATTCCTACACCTTC. Translated, it gives CASSESRDRDSYTF.

The rearrangement links TRBV6-1 to TRBJ2-5, with D possibly TRBD2 on 6 matching bases. The CDR3 is 14 amino acids. V was pared by 4 bases and J by 6 bases, with 15 bases between. Germline CDR1 is MNHNS and CDR2 is SASEGT. CDR3 region: CASSVRGSMKTQYF. In DNA form, the CDR3 reads TGTGCCAGCAGTGTCCGGGGGTCCATGAAGACCCAGTACTTC.

The chain employs TRBV4-1 and TRBJ2-1; no clear D gene. Trimming removed 1 base from V and 5 bases from J, with 15 bases in between. Looked up from germline, CDR1 is MGHRA and CDR2 is YSYEKL. This CDR3 comprises 16 residues. CDR3 in amino acids: CASSQVDLVRHNEQFF. CDR3 DNA: TGCGCCAGCAGCCAAGTAGATCTAGTTCGGCACAATGAGCAGTTCTTC.

The chain employs TRBV10-3 and TRBJ2-3, with D maybe TRBD2 (5 bases). In germline, CDR1 is ENHRY, CDR2 SYGVKD. V was shortened by 4 bases and J by 1 base, with 12 bases between the two germline ends. The CDR3 extends over 15 amino acids. In DNA form, the CDR3 reads TGTGCCATCAGTGGAGGGTGGCGGGGCACAGATACGCAGTATTTT. This encodes CAISGGWRGTDTQYF.

The gene calls are TRBV10-1 and TRBJ2-1, with TRBD2 as a possible D gene (6 bases). This CDR3 region has 13 residues. Germline V lookup: CDR1 WNHNN, CDR2 SYGVQD (reference sequence). V was clipped by 4 bases and J by 7 bases, with 11 bases between them. CDR3 protein: CASSGTGVNEQFF. The DNA of the CDR3 is TGCGCCAGCAGTGGCACGGGGGTGAATGAGCAGTTCTTC.

The gene calls are TRBV2 and TRBJ1-1; no clear D gene. Trimming removed 8 bases from V and 5 bases from J, with 12 bases in between. The germline gives CDR1 SNHLY, CDR2 FYNNEI. This CDR3 spans 12 amino acids. The CDR3 nucleotides are TGTGCCAGCGGCCCTCCCTGGACTGAAGCTTTCTTT. Translating gives CASGPPWTEAFF.